A selection of T cell receptor beta chains follows, all from one sample in a study of blood T cells in healthy people across ages. From the 5' RACE reads, TCRdb called clonotypes with MiXCR, one entry per CDR3 protein. The data contain some 890,000 distinct CDR3 sequences, about 29% of them singletons. In addition, the sample was reused for a study of T cells of mothers and their children.

What was sequenced was blood. These receptors were taken from a woman aged 40 to 55 in good health. CDR3s include the opening cysteine and the closing phenylalanine or tryptophan. D genes are given only for firm matches. A row's size may be missing; if present it is once, few, many or a size class.

d_gene	v_gene	abundance	j_gene	CDR3aa	CDR3nt
.	TRBV20-1	many	TRBJ1-2	CSPINRPNYGYTF	TGCAGTCCGATTAACAGGCCAAACTATGGCTACACCTTC
.	TRBV5-1	many	TRBJ2-1	CASSLRSNEQFF	TGCGCCAGCAGCTTGAGGAGCAATGAGCAGTTCTTC
.	TRBV29-1	many	TRBJ2-1	CSVEAASNEQFF	TGCAGCGTTGAAGCGGCTTCCAATGAGCAGTTCTTC
.	TRBV7-9	few	TRBJ2-3	CASSQPGTWDTQYF	TGTGCCAGCAGCCAACCAGGGACTTGGGATACGCAGTATTTT
TRBD1	TRBV28	.	TRBJ1-4	CASSRQGLNEKLFF	TGTGCCAGCAGCAGACAGGGCTTGAATGAAAAACTGTTTTTT
.	TRBV2	.	TRBJ2-2	CASSALHEDHTGELFF	TGTGCCAGCAGTGCCCTCCACGAGGATCACACCGGGGAGCTGTTTTTT
TRBD2	TRBV3-1	few	TRBJ2-7	CASSQAPGGGSEQYF	TGTGCCAGCAGCCAAGCCCCGGGGGGGGGCTCCGAGCAGTACTTC
.	TRBV7-9	few	TRBJ1-5	CASSQQENQPQHF	TGTGCCAGCAGTCAACAGGAAAATCAGCCCCAGCATTTT
.	TRBV6-1	few	TRBJ1-2	CASSHRQAQADGYTF	TGTGCCAGCAGTCACAGACAGGCTCAGGCGGATGGCTACACCTTC
.	TRBV11-3	.	TRBJ2-1	CASSPGTLGDNEQFF	TGTGCCAGCAGCCCCGGGACACTCGGGGACAATGAGCAGTTCTTC
TRBD2	TRBV20-1	many	TRBJ2-7	CSARLAGVIGLREQYF	TGCAGTGCTAGACTAGCGGGGGTCATAGGATTACGCGAGCAGTACTTC
TRBD1	TRBV28	few	TRBJ1-2	CASSLLATGGFGYTF	TGTGCCAGCAGTTTACTCGCGACAGGGGGTTTTGGCTACACCTTC
TRBD2	TRBV28	.	TRBJ2-3	CASIPGRGIGTDTQYF	TGTGCCAGCATCCCCGGGAGGGGCATAGGCACAGATACGCAGTATTTT
.	TRBV9	few	TRBJ2-1	CASSVDASLHNEQFF	TGTGCCAGCAGCGTAGACGCGTCGCTCCACAATGAGCAGTTCTTC
.	TRBV7-2	many	TRBJ2-1	CASSLDTGRNNEQFF	TGTGCCAGCAGCTTAGATACAGGGAGGAACAATGAGCAGTTCTTC
TRBD1	TRBV6-1	.	TRBJ1-3	CASRRQGRTNFSGNTIYF	TGTGCCAGCAGGAGACAGGGGCGCACCAACTTCTCTGGAAACACCATATATTTT
.	TRBV28	.	TRBJ1-1	CASSSGGQDTEAFF	TGTGCCAGCAGCTCCGGGGGGCAGGACACTGAAGCTTTCTTT
.	TRBV28	few	TRBJ2-3	CASSFGRIRGGWQYF	TGTGCCAGCAGTTTTGGCCGGATCCGTGGGGGATGGCAGTATTTT
TRBD1	TRBV5-1	.	TRBJ2-7	CASSPARTGDFYEQYF	TGCGCCAGCAGCCCGGCACGGACAGGGGATTTTTACGAGCAGTACTTC
TRBD2	TRBV7-2	.	TRBJ2-2	CASSHGGSNTGELFF	TGTGCCAGCAGCCACGGGGGGTCGAACACCGGGGAGCTGTTTTTT
.	TRBV9	.	TRBJ1-1	CASSPPKGQNTEAFF	TGTGCCAGCAGCCCCCCTAAAGGGCAGAACACTGAAGCTTTCTTT
.	TRBV20-1	.	TRBJ1-1	CSAIEVGVGTEAFF	TGCAGTGCTATAGAAGTAGGGGTAGGAACTGAAGCTTTCTTT
.	TRBV20-1	.	TRBJ2-3	CSARPGIGGEVPTDTQYF	TGCAGTGCTAGGCCGGGGATCGGGGGAGAAGTTCCCACAGATACGCAGTATTTT
TRBD1	TRBV12-3/TRBV12-4	many	TRBJ1-2	CASRPGQAISGYTF	TGTGCCAGCAGACCGGGACAGGCAATTTCTGGCTACACCTTC
.	TRBV19	few	TRBJ2-3	CASSSESSRADTQYF	TGTGCCAGTAGTTCCGAGTCTAGCCGTGCAGATACGCAGTATTTT
.	TRBV5-1	.	TRBJ1-2	CASSLDANYGHTF	TGCGCCAGCAGCTTGGATGCTAACTATGGCCACACCTTC
TRBD1	TRBV28	.	TRBJ2-7	CASSGTGTGEYEQYF	TGTGCCAGCAGTGGAACCGGGACAGGGGAGTACGAGCAGTACTTC
.	TRBV15	.	TRBJ1-1	CATSRDRRYMNTEAFF	TGTGCCACCAGCAGAGATCGTCGGTACATGAACACTGAAGCTTTCTTT
TRBD1	TRBV28	.	TRBJ1-2	CASSLLSTGSHGYTF	TGTGCCAGCAGTCTCTTATCGACAGGGAGCCATGGCTACACCTTC
.	TRBV5-1	many	TRBJ2-7	CASSSGTPGSYEQYF	TGCGCCAGCAGCTCCGGGACGCCGGGTTCCTACGAGCAGTACTTC
.	TRBV12-3/TRBV12-4	few	TRBJ2-4	CASRDKGPSEQYF	TGTGCCAGCAGAGACAAAGGGCCATCAGAGCAGTACTTC
TRBD2	TRBV7-2	.	TRBJ2-7	CASSLGGAGGPYNEQYF	TGTGCCAGCAGCTTAGGGGGTGCGGGGGGGCCCTACAATGAGCAGTACTTC
.	TRBV12-3/TRBV12-4	.	TRBJ2-1	CASSPPEALREQFF	TGTGCCAGCAGTCCACCAGAAGCTTTGAGGGAGCAGTTCTTC